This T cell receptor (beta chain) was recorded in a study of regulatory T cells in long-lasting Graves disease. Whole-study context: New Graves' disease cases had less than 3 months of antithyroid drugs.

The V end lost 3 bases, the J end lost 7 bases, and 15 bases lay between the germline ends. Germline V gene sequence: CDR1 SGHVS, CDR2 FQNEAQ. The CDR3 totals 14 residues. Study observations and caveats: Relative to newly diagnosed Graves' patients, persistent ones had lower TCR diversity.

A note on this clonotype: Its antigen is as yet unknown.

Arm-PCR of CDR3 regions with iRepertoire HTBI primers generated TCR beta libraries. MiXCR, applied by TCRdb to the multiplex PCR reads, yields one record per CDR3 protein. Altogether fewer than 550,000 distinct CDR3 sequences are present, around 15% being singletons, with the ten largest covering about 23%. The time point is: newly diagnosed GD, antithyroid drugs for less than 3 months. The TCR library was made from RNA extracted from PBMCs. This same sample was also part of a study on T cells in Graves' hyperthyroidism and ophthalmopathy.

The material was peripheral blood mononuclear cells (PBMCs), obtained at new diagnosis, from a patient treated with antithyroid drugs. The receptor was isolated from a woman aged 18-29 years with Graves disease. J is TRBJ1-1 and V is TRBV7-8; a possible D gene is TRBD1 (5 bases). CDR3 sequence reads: CASSFSGRTGEAFF. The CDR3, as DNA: TGTGCCAGCAGCTTTTCGGGACGAACAGGTGAAGCTTTCTTT.